The present TCR beta chain was sequenced within a study of radiotherapy plus CTLA-4 blockade in lung cancer. Study context: Objective responses were documented in 15% to 20% of patients, with disease control in 31%.

V dropped 4 bases and J dropped 8 bases, with 10 bases sitting between them. The CDR3 consists of 12 residues. CDR1 is SGHDT, CDR2 YYEEEE, per germline. Using immunoSEQ multiplex PCR, the repertoire was profiled, and TCRdb retains in-frame clones only, with some absent. Among roughly 73,000 clones, around 87% were seen once, and the ten largest hold roughly two fifths. Patients had chemo-refractory metastatic non-small-cell lung cancer and received focal radiation plus CTLA-4 blockade that used ipilimumab. The sample here was peripheral blood, taken from a patient treated with radiotherapy plus ipilimumab. The TCR sequence derives from a human donor with non-small cell lung cancer that progressed on radiotherapy plus ipilimumab. The gene calls are TRBV5-6 and TRBJ2-1; tentative D call: TRBD2 (6 bases). CDR3 DNA sequence: TGTGCCAGCAGCGTGACTAGGCATGAGCAGTTCTTC. Its protein product is CASSVTRHEQFF.